The clone carrying this TCR beta chain was found a few times. It was with 60 Vbeta and 13 Jbeta primers that the PCR ran. Profiling relied on immunoSEQ multiplex PCR, and the TCRdb table lists in-frame clones only, not all of them. The table has 100,000 or so clones, about four fifths seen once. The entry originates in a study of cytomegalovirus exposure and HLA in healthy donors. Germline V gives CDR1 LNHDA, CDR2 SQIVND (reference sequence). The CDR3 runs 14 residues. The sequence was obtained from a female donor in good health and CMV-seropositive. The chain couples TRBV19 to TRBJ2-1, with 8 bases identical to TRBD1. Sequenced material: PBMCs. Here the CDR3 reads CGTADRVAYNEQFF. Written as DNA, the CDR3 is TGTGGCACCGCGGACAGGGTCGCCTACAATGAGCAGTTCTTC. Variable domain in full (rest from reference TRBV19 and TRBJ2-1): DGGITQSPKYLFRKEGQNVTLSCEQNLNHDAMYWYRQDPGQGLRLIYYSQIVNDFQKGDIAEGYSVSREKKESFPLTVTSAQKNPTAFYLCGTADRVAYNEQFFGPGTRLTVL.